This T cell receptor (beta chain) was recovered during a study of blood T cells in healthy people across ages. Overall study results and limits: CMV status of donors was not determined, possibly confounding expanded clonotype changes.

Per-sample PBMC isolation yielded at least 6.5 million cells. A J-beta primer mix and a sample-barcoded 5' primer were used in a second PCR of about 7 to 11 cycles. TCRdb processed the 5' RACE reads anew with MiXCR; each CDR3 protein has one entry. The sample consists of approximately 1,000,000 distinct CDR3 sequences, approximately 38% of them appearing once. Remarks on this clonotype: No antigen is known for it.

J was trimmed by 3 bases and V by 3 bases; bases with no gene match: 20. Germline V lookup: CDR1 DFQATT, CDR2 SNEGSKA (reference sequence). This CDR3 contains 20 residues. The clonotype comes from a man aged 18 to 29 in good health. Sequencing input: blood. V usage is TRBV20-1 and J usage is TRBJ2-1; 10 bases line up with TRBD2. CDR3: CSASSRKDNSGGIGYNEQFF. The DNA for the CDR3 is TGCAGTGCTAGTTCGCGGAAAGATAATAGCGGGGGGATAGGCTACAATGAGCAGTTCTTC.